This record concerns one T cell receptor beta chain sequence. The antigen is undetermined. This CDR3 is 16 amino acids long. Looked up from germline, CDR1 is MNHEY and CDR2 is SVGAGI. V lost 0 bases and J lost 0; bases outside the gene matches: 5. This sample was included in a study of beta chain features in type 1 diabetes. About the study: Patients did not differ from healthy donors in age, gender or cell yield.

Sequencing targeted expressed TCRB transcripts, as all isolated RNA had been reverse transcribed. Sequenced by immunoSEQ multiplex PCR; TCRdb stores in-frame clones only, minus some. Of some 240,000 clones listed, under 20% are singletons. Study-wide results and limits: Sampled from patients, naive, central memory and Treg TCRB repertoires appeared more similar than those sampled from healthy donors. Among all four CD4+ subsets, Type 1 diabetes patients had TCRB CDR3s that were moderately but significantly shorter. In type 1 diabetes patients, VDJ junctions had fewer insertions; deletions at these junctions were more frequent.

This chain joins TRBV6-5 and TRBJ2-7, with 7 positions matching TRBD2. Sequencing was performed on naive CD4+ T cells from blood. The clonotype comes from a man in his thirties or forties with type 1 diabetes. The CDR3 coding sequence is TGTGCCAGCAGTTACTCTACGGGGGGATTCTCCTACGAGCAGTACTTC. Amino acid sequence: CASSYSTGGFSYEQYF.